This entry describes one T cell receptor beta chain. Its cognate antigen is unknown. Clones were read by immunoSEQ multiplex PCR, and TCRdb kept only the in-frame ones, dropping some. This sample carries 10,000 to 15,000 clones, roughly 34% of them seen once, and the ten largest clones take less than 20%. These data belong to a study of radiation and T cells in renal cell carcinoma. Study results and caveats: In nephrectomy-only tumors, top 100 clonotypes averaged 43%, versus approximately 54% irradiated. Dominant CDR3 motifs occupied more repertoire in irradiated than control tumors.

The sample's treatment: 15 Gy SBRT to primary tumor, nephrectomy 4 weeks later. The CDR3 consists of 14 residues. V was clipped by 2 bases and J by 4 bases; unmatched bases: 4. Per the germline V gene, CDR1 is SGHDT and CDR2 is YYEEEE. This chain uses TRBV5-6 with TRBJ1-1, with TRBD1 identical over 8 bases. The sequencing used tumor tissue, collected from a patient whose treatment included radiotherapy and nephrectomy. This receptor was obtained from a man in his sixties with renal cell carcinoma. CDR3 nucleotides: TGTGCCAGCAGCTTTGGACAGGGTATCACTGAAGCTTTCTTT. Its protein is CASSFGQGITEAFF. Variable domain in full (rest from reference TRBV5-6 and TRBJ1-1): DAGVTQSPTHLIKTRGQQVTLRCSPKSGHDTVSWYQQALGQGPQFIFQYYEEEERQRGNFPDRFSGHQFPNYSSELNVNALLLGDSALYLCASSFGQGITEAFFGQGTRLTVV.